The 21 T cell receptor beta chains reported below all come from one sample, sequenced in a study of CD8 T cells in Susac syndrome. An amount of RNA that ranged from 0.5 to 1 ug was reverse transcribed with random hexamers. From the immunoSEQ multiplex PCR reads, TCRdb called clonotypes with MiXCR, one entry per CDR3 protein. The table records about 150,000 distinct CDR3 sequences, roughly 92% of them present only once. Sample: CD4+ T cells from PBMCs. The source is a human donor with multiple sclerosis.

This rearrangement joins TRBV5-1 to TRBJ2-7, with D unresolved. V lost 3 bases and J 4 bases, leaving 5 bases between the germline ends. The CDR3 has 11 residues. Germline assignment: CDR1 SGHRS and CDR2 YFSETQ. This chain's CDR3 is CASSSQYEQYF. In DNA form, the CDR3 reads TGCGCCAGCAGCTCTCAGTACGAGCAGTACTTC.

This chain links TRBV5-1 with TRBJ2-1; D could derive from TRBD1 or TRBD2 (6 bases each). The CDR3 has 19 amino acids. Germline-derived CDR1 and CDR2 are SGHRS and YFSETQ. Trimming cost V 2 bases and J 7 bases, with 28 bases left between them. Written as DNA, the CDR3 is TGCGCCAGCAGCTTACAAGCCAGGGGTCCCTCCTTTCGGGGGAATGAGCAGTTCTTC. Its translation: CASSLQARGPSFRGNEQFF.

This clonotype has just a few counts. The V call is TRBV12-3 or TRBV12-4, the J call TRBJ2-5; no clear D gene. The CDR3 has 13 amino acids. V lost 2 bases and J 1 base, leaving 5 bases between the germline ends. CDR3 loop: CASSLWGQETQYF. In DNA, the CDR3 is TGTGCCAGCAGTTTATGGGGCCAAGAGACCCAGTACTTC.

This clonotype was seen once. The rearrangement links TRBV15 to TRBJ2-2; TRBD2 matches 10 bases. The J segment lost 7 bases and the V segment lost 0 bases, leaving 17 bases of the junction unmatched. CDR1 is LNHNV, CDR2 YYDKDF, per germline (reference sequence). The CDR3 is 20 amino acids. The CDR3 is CATSRDGPSGSPGGGGELFF. CDR3 DNA: TGTGCCACCAGCAGAGATGGTCCTAGCGGGAGTCCCGGCGGGGGCGGGGAGCTGTTTTTT. The full variable domain, in which reference TRBV15 and TRBJ2-2 provide the parts outside the CDR3, is DAMVIQNPRYQVTQFGKPVTLSCSQTLNHNVMYWYQQKSSQAPKLLFHYYDKDFNNEADTPDNFQSRRPNTSFCFLDIRSPGLGDTAMYLCATSRDGPSGSPGGGGELFFGEGSRLTVL.

The chain links TRBV27 to TRBJ2-3, with 9 nucleotides matching TRBD2. The CDR3 is 16 residues long. The J segment lost 2 bases and the V segment lost 3 bases, leaving 6 bases of the junction unmatched. Germline V gene lookup returns CDR1 MNHEY and CDR2 SMNVEV (reference sequence). CDR3 sequence (DNA): TGTGCCAGCAGTTTCTTAGCGGGGGCCCCCACAGATACGCAGTATTTT. Translation gives CASSFLAGAPTDTQYF.

The chain carries TRBV27 and TRBJ1-1, with 10 bases lining up with TRBD1. J lost 11 bases, V lost 5 bases, and 20 bases had no gene match. This CDR3 spans 17 amino acids. CDR1 and CDR2 from the germline V gene are MNHEY and SMNVEV (reference sequence). The CDR3 sequence is CASSTQGGGQGMLGAFF. The DNA of the CDR3 is TGTGCCAGCAGTACCCAAGGGGGGGGACAGGGGATGTTGGGCGCTTTCTTT.

The chain is built from TRBV12-3 or TRBV12-4 and TRBJ2-7; 8 bases line up with TRBD2. Trimming at V came to 2 bases and at J to 3 bases, leaving 3 bases not matched to a gene. This CDR3 contains 14 residues. The CDR3 sequence: CASSLQRELYEQYF. The CDR3, as DNA: TGTGCCAGCAGTTTACAGCGGGAGCTCTACGAGCAGTACTTC.

V is TRBV3-1 and J is TRBJ1-2; TRBD1 might be the D (6 bases). The CDR3 has 16 amino acids. V lost 6 bases and J 3 bases, leaving 20 bases between the germline ends. Germline V gene data show CDR1 as LGHDT and CDR2 as YNNKEL (reference sequence). CDR3 DNA sequence: TGTGCCAGCAGTCAATTTAGCGCCAGGGGTGACTATGGCTACACCTTC. Translating it yields CASSQFSARGDYGYTF.

This chain connects TRBV6-5 to TRBJ1-6; D remains unclear. V was clipped by 1 base and J by 5 bases, with 6 bases between them. Per germline, CDR1 MNHEY and CDR2 SVGAGI. The CDR3 totals 14 residues. CDR3 nucleotides: TGTGCCAGCAGTTACTACACAAATAATTCACCCCTCCACTTT. It yields the protein CASSYYTNNSPLHF.

This clonotype showed up just once. This rearrangement joins TRBV25-1 to TRBJ2-1; the D gene could be TRBD1 or TRBD2 (5 bases each). This CDR3 region has 16 residues. Germline values: CDR1 MGHDK, CDR2 SYGVNS. V lost 1 base to trimming and J lost 9 bases, with 19 bases between them. The CDR3 region is CASSEWGSRPTTEQFF. As DNA, the CDR3 is TGTGCCAGCAGTGAATGGGGGTCGCGTCCTACGACTGAGCAGTTCTTC.

The J gene is TRBJ2-5, the V gene TRBV2; D not certain. Trimming left V 4 bases short and J 5 bases short, with 11 bases between. Germline V gives CDR1 SNHLY, CDR2 FYNNEI. The CDR3 is 13 residues long. CDR3 residues: CASSVLDGETQYF. The CDR3 DNA follows: TGTGCCAGCAGTGTCCTGGACGGGGAGACCCAGTACTTC.

J is TRBJ2-1 and V is TRBV29-1; tentatively, D is TRBD1 (6 bases). This CDR3 comprises 11 residues. Germline V CDR1 and CDR2: SQVTM, ANQGSEA. Trimming pared 4 bases from V and 8 bases from J, leaving 9 bases between. CDR3 residues: CSVGYRDEQFF. CDR3 nucleotides: TGCAGCGTTGGATACAGGGATGAGCAGTTCTTC.

V is TRBV20-1 and J is TRBJ1-5; 7 nucleotides agree with TRBD1. Germline loops: CDR1 DFQATT, CDR2 SNEGSKA (reference sequence). The J segment lost 4 bases and the V segment lost 6 bases, leaving 18 bases of the junction unmatched. The CDR3 loop spans 17 amino acids. In nucleotides, the CDR3 is TGCAGTGCCGGGCTAACAGGGGTATCCTATCGTAATCAGCCCCAGCATTTT. This gives the protein CSAGLTGVSYRNQPQHF.

The chain is built from TRBV7-3 and TRBJ2-2; D is ambiguous. Deletions cut 5 bases from V and 7 bases from J, with 8 bases between. In germline, CDR1 is SGHTA, CDR2 FQGTGA. The CDR3 runs to 12 residues. CDR3 protein: CASSRLFGELFF. In nucleotides, the CDR3 is TGTGCCAGCAGCCGTCTTTTCGGGGAGCTGTTTTTT.

The J gene is TRBJ2-3, the V gene TRBV9, with 7 bases fitting TRBD2. The CDR3 runs to 15 residues. With 4 bases clipped from V and 1 base from J, the junction kept 6 bases outside the gene matches. The germline V gene encodes CDR1 SGDLS and CDR2 YYNGEE. CDR3 DNA sequence: TGTGCCAGCAGCCCAGCGGGAATTGGCACAGATACGCAGTATTTT. This codes for CASSPAGIGTDTQYF.

The J gene is TRBJ1-1, the V gene TRBV29-1; 9 positions match TRBD1. Germline V gene data show CDR1 as SQVTM and CDR2 as ANQGSEA. V lost 1 base, J lost 0 bases, and 0 bases stayed unmatched. This CDR3 has 14 residues. CDR3 coding DNA: TGCAGCGTTGAAGGGACAGGGGTGAACACTGAAGCTTTCTTT. It translates to CSVEGTGVNTEAFF. The full variable domain, with the rest looked up from reference TRBV29-1 and TRBJ1-1, is SAVISQKPSRDICQRGTSLTIQCQVDSQVTMMFWYRQQPGQSLTLIATANQGSEATYESGFVIDKFPISRPNLTFSTLTVSNMSPEDSSIYLCSVEGTGVNTEAFFGQGTRLTVV.

The CDR3 loop is CASSPTGVREKLFF. Here the CDR3 DNA reads TGTGCCAGCAGTCCGACAGGGGTTAGAGAAAAACTGTTTTTT. This chain links TRBV6-5 with TRBJ1-4; the match to TRBD1 covers 8 bases. The V gene end was trimmed by 5 bases and the J gene end by 8 bases; junction bases not matched to a gene: 7. The CDR3 consists of 14 residues. Germline-derived CDR1 and CDR2 are MNHEY and SVGAGI.

The CDR3 region is CASSAGTAAEAFF. As DNA, the CDR3 is TGTGCCAGTAGTGCGGGGACAGCGGCTGAAGCTTTCTTT. This chain joins TRBV19 and TRBJ1-1; the match to TRBD1 covers 7 bases. V was clipped by 5 bases and J by 6 bases; unmatched bases: 6. This CDR3 has 13 amino acids. Germline-derived CDR1 and CDR2 are LNHDA and SQIVND (reference sequence).

The chain employs TRBV19 and TRBJ2-7; 8 positions agree with TRBD1. The CDR3 extends over 14 amino acids. J was trimmed by 10 bases and V by 5 bases; bases with no gene match: 13. CDR1 is LNHDA, CDR2 SQIVND, per germline (reference sequence). DNA for the CDR3: TGTGCCAGTAGTTCTGTGGCAGGGGGCGGTATCCAGTACTTC. Translating gives CASSSVAGGGIQYF.

The chain links TRBV28 to TRBJ2-7, with a tentative D call TRBD1 (6 bases). Germline-derived CDR1 and CDR2 are MDHEN and SYDVKM. V lost 4 bases and J 7 bases, leaving 17 bases between the germline ends. The CDR3 loop spans 14 amino acids. The DNA of the CDR3 is TGTGCCAGCAGTTCCCCAGGGGCCCAGGGGGAGCAGTACTTC. As protein: CASSSPGAQGEQYF.

The CDR3 DNA sequence: TGTGCCAGCGGTAGACGATCGGGGAACAATGAGCAGTTCTTC. Encoded protein: CASGRRSGNNEQFF. V gene TRBV2 combines with J gene TRBJ2-1; maybe TRBD2 (5 bases). The CDR3 loop spans 14 amino acids. Germline V gene data show CDR1 as SNHLY and CDR2 as FYNNEI. Deletions cut 8 bases from V and 5 bases from J, with 16 bases between.